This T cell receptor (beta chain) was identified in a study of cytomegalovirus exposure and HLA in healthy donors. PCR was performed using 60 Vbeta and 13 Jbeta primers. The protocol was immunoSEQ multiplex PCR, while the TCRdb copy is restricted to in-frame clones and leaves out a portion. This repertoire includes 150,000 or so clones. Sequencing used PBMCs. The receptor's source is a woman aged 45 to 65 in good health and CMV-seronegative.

CDR3 coding DNA: TGTGCCAGCAGCTTAGAAGGGCTAGCGGGGGTCTCCTACGAGCAGTACTTC. Its translation: CASSLEGLAGVSYEQYF. The chain couples TRBV7-4 to TRBJ2-7; 10 bases are shared with TRBD2. V shed 1 base and J 0 bases; nucleotides not matched to a gene: 6. The CDR3 contains 17 residues. The V gene's germline CDR1 is SGHVT and CDR2 SQSDAQ.